This TCR beta chain derives from a study of siplizumab effects on memory and regulatory T cells. Germline CDR1 SGDLS, CDR2 YYNGEE. CDR3 length: 12 amino acids. V was clipped by 4 bases and J by 4 bases, with 9 bases between them. The table came from immunoSEQ multiplex PCR; TCRdb's copy has only in-frame clones and leaves some out. The sample lists around 77,000 clones, roughly nine tenths occurring once. V and J are TRBV9 and TRBJ2-7; no definite D call. The sequence was collected from a human donor in good health. The sample was CD8+ T cells sorted from blood. The CDR3 nucleotides are TGTGCCAGCAGCACGGACGGATACGAGCAGTACTTC. Protein sequence: CASSTDGYEQYF.